The 18 T cell receptor beta chains below come from one sample, sequenced in a study of T cell responses to AZD1222 COVID-19 vaccine. This table comes from immunoSEQ multiplex PCR, and its TCRdb copy is limited to in-frame clones, with some not included. The sample yields about 76,000 clones, 90% seen once. Sequences were derived from peripheral blood, sampled on day 0 of AZD1222 vaccination. These receptors originate from an adult in good health.

This chain uses TRBV6-2 or TRBV6-3 with TRBJ2-1; D not certain. There are 15 residues in the CDR3. V was pared by 5 bases and J by 2 bases, with 13 bases between. The germline gives CDR1 MNHEY, CDR2 SVGEGT. CDR3 region: CASSTLGGAYNEQFF. The CDR3, as DNA: TGTGCCAGCAGTACCCTTGGCGGTGCCTACAATGAGCAGTTCTTC.

V and J are TRBV5-1 and TRBJ1-5; no definite D call. V was cut by 0 bases and J by 6 bases, with 7 bases left in between. CDR3 size: 13 residues. Germline V gene data show CDR1 as SGHRS and CDR2 as YFSETQ. The CDR3 nucleotides read TGCGCCAGCAGCTTGGCGTCGGGTCAGCCCCAGCATTTT. Its translation is CASSLASGQPQHF. The full variable domain, rest sourced from reference TRBV5-1 and TRBJ1-5, is KAGVTQTPRYLIKTRGQQVTLSCSPISGHRSVSWYQQTPGQGLQFLFEYFSETQRNKGNFPGRFSGRQFSNSRSEMNVSTLELGDSALYLCASSLASGQPQHFGDGTRLSIL.

J is TRBJ1-5 and V is TRBV5-8; 7 nucleotides line up with TRBD1. The CDR3 covers 14 residues. Germline lookup yields CDR1 SGHTS and CDR2 YDEGEE. The junction had 4 bases not matched to a gene; V was cut back by 2 bases and J by 5 bases. The CDR3 DNA sequence: TGTGCCAGCAGCTTTAAAGGGGGCTATCAGCCCCAGCATTTT. This codes for CASSFKGGYQPQHF.

This chain links TRBV11-3 with TRBJ2-2; 9 bases are a match to TRBD2. Looked up from germline, CDR1 is SGHNT and CDR2 is YENEEA. Trimming at V came to 2 bases and at J to 5 bases, leaving 9 bases not matched to a gene. CDR3 length equals 17 residues. The CDR3 nucleotides read TGTGCCAGCAGCTTAATTCTTTGGACTAGCGTTACCGGGGAGCTGTTTTTT. It translates to CASSLILWTSVTGELFF.

The chain is built from TRBV6-6 and TRBJ2-7; 10 bases line up with TRBD2. The germline V gene has CDR1 MNHNY and CDR2 SVGAGI (reference sequence). After removal of 2 bases from V and 0 bases from J, the junction contained 4 bases not matched to a gene. This CDR3 spans 16 amino acids. The CDR3 region is CASSYPSSGGSYEQYF. DNA for the CDR3: TGTGCCAGCAGTTACCCCTCTAGCGGGGGCTCCTACGAGCAGTACTTC.

The chain combines TRBV4-1 with TRBJ2-7; tentatively, D is TRBD2 (6 bases). This CDR3 is built from 14 residues. Per the germline V gene, CDR1 is MGHRA and CDR2 is YSYEKL. Trimming removed 6 bases at V and 5 bases at J, with 17 bases between. The CDR3 is CASRPHRTGDEQYF. In DNA form, the CDR3 reads TGCGCCAGCAGGCCCCATCGGACGGGGGACGAGCAGTACTTC.

The rearrangement joins TRBV7-8 to TRBJ2-1, with D possibly matching TRBD2 (6 bases). The CDR3 is 12 amino acids. V was pared by 5 bases and J by 10 bases, with 12 bases between. The V gene's germline CDR1 is SGHVS and CDR2 FQNEAQ. The CDR3 region has the DNA TGTGCCAGCAGCCTCGGGGGTAGCGAGCAGTTCTTC. Amino acid sequence: CASSLGGSEQFF.

This clone appeared a few times. The rearrangement uses TRBV11-3 and TRBJ1-6; tentatively, D is TRBD1 (5 bases). V was trimmed by 5 bases and J by 9 bases, leaving 17 bases between them. CDR1 SGHNT and CDR2 YENEEA come from the germline V gene. This CDR3 region has 15 residues. CDR3 sequence: CASSPQGGTGSPLHF. In nucleotides, the CDR3 is TGTGCCAGCAGCCCCCAGGGCGGGACTGGTTCACCCCTCCACTTT.

This sequence joins TRBV5-6 and TRBJ1-2; tentatively, D is TRBD1 (6 bases). The germline gives CDR1 SGHDT, CDR2 YYEEEE. This CDR3 has 13 residues. The V gene lost 3 bases and the J gene lost 8 bases, with 14 bases spanning the gap. The CDR3 sequence: CASSSTGSGGYTF. The CDR3 nucleotides read TGTGCCAGCAGCTCAACAGGGAGCGGGGGCTACACCTTC.

This chain links TRBV12-5 with TRBJ2-2; a possible D gene is TRBD1 (6 bases). The length of the CDR3 is 12 residues. Per the germline V gene, CDR1 is LGHNT and CDR2 is FRNRAP. Trimming stripped 8 bases from V and 6 bases from J, with 10 bases between. The CDR3 DNA follows: TGTGCTAGTAACAGGGATCCCGGGGAGCTGTTTTTT. Its translation is CASNRDPGELFF.

The genes are TRBV12-3 or TRBV12-4 and TRBJ1-2; perhaps TRBD1 as D (5 bases). The CDR3 is 13 amino acids. Trimming stripped 3 bases from V and 6 bases from J, with 11 bases between. CDR3 sequence: CASSLGRVDGYTF. The CDR3 nucleotides are TGTGCCAGCAGTTTGGGCAGGGTCGATGGCTACACCTTC.

The V gene is TRBV3-1 (or the pseudogene TRBV3-2), the J gene TRBJ2-5, with TRBD2 matching over 10 bases. The V gene end was trimmed by 1 base and the J gene end by 5 bases; junction bases not matched to a gene: 7. Germline V lookup: CDR1 LGHDT, CDR2 YNNKEL (reference sequence). The CDR3 length is 16 residues. CDR3 loop: CASSQASGGAGETQYF. In nucleotides, the CDR3 is TGTGCCAGCAGCCAAGCCAGCGGGGGGGCAGGGGAGACCCAGTACTTC.

CDR3 in amino acids: CASSFGDSSYEQYF. The CDR3 DNA follows: TGTGCCAGCAGTTTCGGGGACAGTTCCTACGAGCAGTACTTC. This chain uses TRBV27 with TRBJ2-7; 7 bases match TRBD1. The CDR3 runs 14 residues. Germline CDR1 and CDR2: MNHEY and SMNVEV (reference sequence). The trim removed 3 bases at V and 1 base at J, leaving 3 bases unmatched.

In this sample, this clone turned up a few times. The genes are TRBV6-6 and TRBJ1-2; tentative D call: TRBD1 (6 bases). CDR3 size: 14 residues. Trimming took 0 bases from V and 7 from J, leaving 12 bases between them. Germline V gene data show CDR1 as MNHNY and CDR2 as SVGAGI (reference sequence). The CDR3 bases are TGTGCCAGCAGTTACTCAACAGGGTCCGCTGGCTACACCTTC. Amino acid sequence: CASSYSTGSAGYTF.

V and J are TRBV19 and TRBJ2-4; 7 bases fit TRBD1. V trimming: 6 bases; J trimming: 2 bases; junction bases outside the gene matches: 13. This CDR3 is built from 17 residues. Germline CDR1 and CDR2: LNHDA and SQIVND (reference sequence). In nucleotides, the CDR3 is TGTGCCAGTAGGGGACAGTGGGTAGTCGGGTCCAAAAACATTCAGTACTTC. The encoded protein is CASRGQWVVGSKNIQYF.

The chain links TRBV9 to TRBJ1-2; 9 nucleotides align to TRBD1. CDR1 is SGDLS, CDR2 YYNGEE, per germline. V gave up 3 bases and J gave up 4 bases; unmatched junction bases: 7. The CDR3 is 15 residues long. The CDR3 loop is CASSEGDREFYGYTF. In nucleotides, the CDR3 is TGTGCCAGCAGCGAGGGGGACAGGGAATTCTATGGCTACACCTTC.

The V call is TRBV11-3, the J call TRBJ2-7; 8 bases agree with TRBD1. Germline V lookup: CDR1 SGHNT, CDR2 YENEEA. This CDR3 has 15 residues. The ends lost 5 bases at V and 7 bases at J; junction bases unmatched: 13. The CDR3 here is CASSPITGGTVEQYF. The CDR3 DNA reads as TGTGCCAGCAGCCCAATAACAGGGGGAACGGTAGAGCAGTACTTC.

The rearrangement links TRBV4-1 to TRBJ2-1; no reliable D call. There are 14 residues in the CDR3. Germline CDR1 is MGHRA and CDR2 is YSYEKL. V was pared by 1 base and J by 5 bases, with 9 bases between. CDR3 amino acids: CASSQVENHNEQFF. CDR3 in DNA: TGCGCCAGCAGCCAAGTTGAAAACCACAATGAGCAGTTCTTC.